This record looks at one T cell receptor (beta chain) sequence and its context. J was trimmed by 4 bases and V by 6 bases; bases with no gene match: 2. The CDR3 runs to 12 residues. Germline V CDR1 and CDR2: SNHLY, FYNNEI. This sample is drawn from a study of blood T cell repertoires in COVID-19. Per the original data handling: Counts of nucleated cells, estimated from reference gene primer amplification, were obtained. Repertoires were generated with immunoSEQ multiplex PCR, while TCRdb's copy carries only in-frame clones and drops some. D and trimming were read from the DNA, whereas the V and J calls and clone size are those reported in that table. The table shows 95,000 or so clones, with about nine tenths occurring only once.

The source material was peripheral blood. V and J are TRBV2 and TRBJ1-2; 7 nucleotides match TRBD1. The TCR sequence derives from a woman in her 70s with acute or convalescent COVID-19. The CDR3 nucleotides are TGTGCCAGCAGGGGACAGAGCTATGGCTACACCTTC. This translates into CASRGQSYGYTF.